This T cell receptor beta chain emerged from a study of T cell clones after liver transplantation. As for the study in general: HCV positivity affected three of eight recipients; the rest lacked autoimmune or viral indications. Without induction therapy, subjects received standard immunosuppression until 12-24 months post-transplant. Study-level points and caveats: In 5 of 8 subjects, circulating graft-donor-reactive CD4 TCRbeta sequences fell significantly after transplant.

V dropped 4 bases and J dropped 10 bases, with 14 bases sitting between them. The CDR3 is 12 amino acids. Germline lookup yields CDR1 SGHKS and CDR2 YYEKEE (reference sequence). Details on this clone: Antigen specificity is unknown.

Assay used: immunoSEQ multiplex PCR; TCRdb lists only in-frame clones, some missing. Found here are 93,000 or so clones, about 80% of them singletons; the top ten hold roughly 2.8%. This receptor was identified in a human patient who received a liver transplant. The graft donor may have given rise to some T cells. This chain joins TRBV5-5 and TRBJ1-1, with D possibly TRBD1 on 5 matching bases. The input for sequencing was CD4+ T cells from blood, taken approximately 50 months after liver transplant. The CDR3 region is CASSLGQGRAFF. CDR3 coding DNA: TGTGCCAGCAGCCTCGGGCAGGGACGAGCTTTCTTT. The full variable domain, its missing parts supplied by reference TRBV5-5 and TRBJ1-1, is DAGVTQSPTHLIKTRGQQVTLRCSPISGHKSVSWYQQVLGQGPQFIFQYYEKEERGRGNFPDRFSARQFPNYSSELNVNALLLGDSALYLCASSLGQGRAFFGQGTRLTVV.